The clone carrying this TCR beta chain was seen just once. These data come from a study of blood T cell repertoires in COVID-19. Study-level background: The cDNA or gDNA used as material had been derived from T cells, B-cell-depleted T cells, or PBMCs.

Per the authors' pipeline: Researchers report that nucleated cell counts were estimated from reference gene primer amplification. TCRdb's copy holds only in-frame clones and misses some; the assay was immunoSEQ multiplex PCR. V and J calls and clone size are as listed in that table; D and trimming were resolved from the DNA. The data show about 240,000 clones, around 81% seen once. Patients of the Seattle cohort, enrolled during active infection, were followed longitudinally. The TCR sequence derives from a woman older than 75 with COVID-19, enrolled during active disease. Sequencing used peripheral blood.

CDR3 residues: CASSQGRGAVDTIYF. The DNA of the CDR3 is TGTGCCAGCAGCCAAGGTAGGGGCGCCGTGGACACCATATATTTT. The chain is built from TRBV3-1 (or the pseudogene TRBV3-2) and TRBJ1-3; possibly TRBD1 for D (5 bases). The CDR3 is 15 amino acids. V lost 1 base to trimming and J lost 8 bases, with 15 bases between them. Germline V gene sequence: CDR1 LGHDT, CDR2 YNNKEL (reference sequence).